This TCR beta chain is from a study of blood T cells in healthy people across ages. Sample-barcoded 5' priming and a J-beta primer mix drove a second PCR of about 7 to 12 cycles. Carrying 12 random nucleotides, a template-switch adaptor labeled each individual cDNA molecule. The yield of each sample was at least 2.5 million CDR3-containing paired-end reads. TCRdb independently ran MiXCR on the 5' RACE reads; one entry per CDR3 protein. Of about 900,000 distinct CDR3 sequences listed, roughly 60% were seen once; the top ten hold roughly a quarter. Regarding this clonotype: Its antigen remains unidentified.

Donors were healthy Caucasian individuals from Russia aged about 6 to 95. Findings of the study overall: Older age coincided with a roughly linear decline in TCR beta diversity per million T cells.

The material sequenced was blood. This TCR was sampled from a man aged 25 to 40 in good health.

The CDR3 coding sequence is TGCAGTGCCAAATTATCGGGCAGCCCCCACGAGCAGTACTTC. Its translation is CSAKLSGSPHEQYF. The V and J genes are TRBV20-1 and TRBJ2-7; D is unresolved. In germline, CDR1 is DFQATT, CDR2 SNEGSKA (reference sequence). The V gene lost 6 bases and the J gene lost 5 bases, with 20 bases spanning the gap. There are 14 residues in the CDR3.